Shown below are 25 T cell receptor beta chains from a single sample sequenced in a study of cytotoxic CD8 clonotypes in ibrutinib-treated CLL. Data came from immunoSEQ multiplex PCR; TCRdb stores just in-frame clones and leaves some out. Of some 170,000 clones in the sample, about 88% were seen once. Material: PBMCs, obtained at disease progression, from a patient treated with ibrutinib. The receptor source for this set is a human donor with chronic lymphocytic leukemia.

The chain combines TRBV18 with TRBJ1-5, with D perhaps matching TRBD1 (6 bases). Germline V CDR1 and CDR2: KGHSH, LQKENI. The CDR3 is 12 residues long. V was shortened by 5 bases and J by 7 bases, with 9 bases between the two germline ends. The DNA of the CDR3 is TGTGCCAGCTCAGACGACAGGCAGCCCCAGCATTTT. Translation: CASSDDRQPQHF. The whole variable domain, filled in from reference TRBV18 and TRBJ1-5, reads NAGVMQNPRHLVRRRGQEARLRCSPMKGHSHVYWYRQLPEEGLKFMVYLQKENIIDESGMPKERFSAEFPKEGPSILRIQQVVRGDSAAYFCASSDDRQPQHFGDGTRLSIL.

The gene calls are TRBV4-1 and TRBJ1-3; D might be TRBD1 (6 bases). Per germline, CDR1 MGHRA and CDR2 YSYEKL. V lost 0 bases to trimming and J lost 0 bases, with 15 bases between them. This CDR3 region has 18 residues. This chain's CDR3 is CASSQDFHRETSGNTIYF. The CDR3 DNA reads TGCGCCAGCAGCCAAGATTTCCACAGGGAGACCTCTGGAAACACCATATATTTT.

The chain links TRBV19 to TRBJ2-3, with TRBD1 matching 8 bases. Germline assignment: CDR1 LNHDA and CDR2 SQIVND (reference sequence). The CDR3 has 16 residues. The V and J ends lost 8 bases and 7 bases, in that order; junction bases with no gene match: 17. In nucleotides, the CDR3 is TGTGCCAGTCGTCTGACCGGGACAGGAGTCACGCATACGCAGTATTTT. It is translated as CASRLTGTGVTHTQYF.

A note on this clone: The same CDR3 is also encoded by other DNA sequences in this sample. The chain uses TRBV18 and TRBJ2-7; D not certain. CDR1 and CDR2 (germline): KGHSH, LQKENI. The CDR3 has 13 residues. The V gene lost 0 bases and the J gene lost 1 base, with 4 bases spanning the gap. As DNA, the CDR3 is TGTGCCAGCTCACCACCAGGATCCTACGAGCAGTACTTC. Translating it yields CASSPPGSYEQYF.

This chain joins TRBV19 and TRBJ2-2; weak D call: TRBD1 (7 bases). V lost 7 bases, J lost 3 bases, and 15 bases lay in between. The V gene's germline CDR1 is LNHDA and CDR2 SQIVND (reference sequence). The CDR3 runs 15 residues. The CDR3 region has the DNA TGTGCCAGTAACCCAACAGGGGAGGACACCGGGGAGCTGTTTTTT. The encoded protein is CASNPTGEDTGELFF.

This clone was observed once. Mismatch with germline at one junction end may stem from a read error. The J gene is TRBJ1-5, the V gene TRBV27; tentatively, D is TRBD1 (6 bases). Germline V gene sequence: CDR1 MNHEY, CDR2 SMNVEV (reference sequence). This CDR3 has 17 residues. CDR3 in amino acids: CASSFMFGGQSSQPQHF. The CDR3 coding sequence is TGTGCCAGCAGTTTTATGTTTGGCGGACAGAGCAGTCAGCCCCAGCATTTT.

This chain uses TRBV15 with TRBJ1-2, with 7 bases that match TRBD1. Per the germline V gene, CDR1 is LNHNV and CDR2 is YYDKDF (reference sequence). There are 14 residues in the CDR3. Trimming cost V 1 base and J 3 bases; bases outside gene matches: 2. The DNA for the CDR3 is TGTGCCACCAGCAGAGGACAGGGCTACTATGGCTACACCTTC. Its protein is CATSRGQGYYGYTF.

The genes are TRBV12-5 and TRBJ2-1; D tentatively reads TRBD1 or TRBD2 (5 bases each). Trimming took off 0 bases at V and 0 bases at J, with 9 bases between the two ends. Germline V gene sequence: CDR1 LGHNT, CDR2 FRNRAP. The CDR3 is 16 residues long. CDR3 protein: CASGLVRDLSYNEQFF. The CDR3 DNA reads TGTGCTAGTGGTTTGGTCAGGGACCTCTCCTACAATGAGCAGTTCTTC.

V and J are TRBV19 and TRBJ1-1, with D uncertain. Germline V gene data show CDR1 as LNHDA and CDR2 as SQIVND (reference sequence). The V end was cut by 3 bases, the J end by 2 bases, with 7 bases between. CDR3 size: 13 residues. The CDR3 sequence: CASSMFRNTEAFF. In DNA, the CDR3 is TGTGCCAGTAGTATGTTTCGAAACACTGAAGCTTTCTTT.

The chain links TRBV5-8 to TRBJ1-1, with no clear D. Trimming took off 0 bases at V and 0 bases at J, with 9 bases between the two ends. CDR3 length equals 15 residues. CDR1 and CDR2 from the germline V gene are SGHTS and YDEGEE. The CDR3 bases are TGTGCCAGCAGCTTGGTTCACAGCATGAACACTGAAGCTTTCTTT. This gives the protein CASSLVHSMNTEAFF.

The chain has TRBV19 and TRBJ2-1; 15 bases fit TRBD2. Germline CDR1 reads LNHDA; CDR2 reads SQIVND (reference sequence). Trimming at V came to 6 bases and at J to 6 bases, leaving 6 bases not matched to a gene. This CDR3 comprises 16 residues. CDR3 sequence reads: CASRNPGLAGGNEQFF. Here the CDR3 DNA reads TGTGCCAGTAGGAACCCGGGACTAGCGGGAGGCAATGAGCAGTTCTTC.

The gene calls are TRBV12-5 and TRBJ2-7; TRBD2 is a possible D gene (6 bases). V gave up 2 bases and J gave up 10 bases, with 12 bases separating them. The V gene's germline CDR1 is LGHNT and CDR2 FRNRAP. CDR3 length: 12 amino acids. CDR3 sequence (DNA): TGTGCTAGTGGTTTGCCCCCGGGGGTACAGTACTTC. Protein: CASGLPPGVQYF.

The rearrangement joins TRBV5-1 to TRBJ2-3, with TRBD2 matching over 8 bases. The germline gives CDR1 SGHRS, CDR2 YFSETQ. The V gene end was trimmed by 0 bases and the J gene end by 4 bases; junction bases not matched to a gene: 4. There are 15 residues in the CDR3. CDR3 in DNA: TGCGCCAGCAGCTTGGCCGGGGGGGTCGCAGATACGCAGTATTTT. It codes for CASSLAGGVADTQYF. The full variable domain, in which reference TRBV5-1 and TRBJ2-3 provide the parts outside the CDR3, is KAGVTQTPRYLIKTRGQQVTLSCSPISGHRSVSWYQQTPGQGLQFLFEYFSETQRNKGNFPGRFSGRQFSNSRSEMNVSTLELGDSALYLCASSLAGGVADTQYFGPGTRLTVL.

This clone was detected once. CDR3 residues: CASSQDRQLNTEAFF. CDR3 in DNA: TGTGCCAGCAGCCAAGATAGACAGTTGAACACTGAAGCTTTCTTT. This rearrangement joins TRBV14 to TRBJ1-1, with a possible D match to TRBD1 (5 bases). The germline V gene has CDR1 SGHDN and CDR2 FVKESK. The CDR3 is 15 residues long. Trimming took 0 bases from V and 0 from J, leaving 8 bases between them. Full variable domain (outside the CDR3, taken from reference TRBV14 and TRBJ1-1): EAGVTQFPSHSVIEKGQTVTLRCDPISGHDNLYWYRRVMGKEIKFLLHFVKESKQDESGMPNNRFLAERTGGTYSTLKVQPAELEDSGVYFCASSQDRQLNTEAFFGQGTRLTVV.

This clone appeared once. V gene TRBV9 combines with J gene TRBJ2-3, with 10 bases aligning to TRBD2. The CDR3 length is 16 residues. J lost 5 bases, V lost 4 bases, and 10 bases had no gene match. CDR1 and CDR2 (germline): SGDLS, YYNGEE. The CDR3 nucleotides read TGTGCCAGCAGCCCCGGACTAGCGGATGATGGAGATACGCAGTATTTT. Residues: CASSPGLADDGDTQYF.

The chain recombines TRBV28 with TRBJ2-7; TRBD1 aligns across 9 bases. Looked up from germline, CDR1 is MDHEN and CDR2 is SYDVKM. The V gene end was trimmed by 6 bases and the J gene end by 5 bases; junction bases not matched to a gene: 11. CDR3 length: 15 amino acids. Written as DNA, the CDR3 is TGTGCCAGCAGCCCAACCGGGACAGGGTTTGACGAGCAGTACTTC. It yields the protein CASSPTGTGFDEQYF.

The chain recombines TRBV7-9 with TRBJ1-2; 8 bases fit TRBD1. Germline lookup yields CDR1 SEHNR and CDR2 FQNEAQ (reference sequence). The V gene end was trimmed by 7 bases and the J gene end by 4 bases; junction bases not matched to a gene: 14. The CDR3 is 16 residues long. The CDR3 is CASIGWRQGLIYGYTF. For the CDR3, the DNA is TGTGCCAGCATCGGGTGGAGACAGGGGTTAATCTATGGCTACACCTTC.

V is TRBV28 and J is TRBJ2-3; TRBD2 agrees at 9 bases. The V gene end was trimmed by 5 bases and the J gene end by 2 bases; junction bases not matched to a gene: 5. Germline values: CDR1 MDHEN, CDR2 SYDVKM. The CDR3 is made up of 15 amino acids. CDR3 sequence (DNA): TGTGCCAGCAGTCCTAGCGGGATATACACAGATACGCAGTATTTT. It is translated as CASSPSGIYTDTQYF. The full variable domain, rest sourced from reference TRBV28 and TRBJ2-3, is DVKVTQSSRYLVKRTGEKVFLECVQDMDHENMFWYRQDPGLGLRLIYFSYDVKMKEKGDIPEGYSVSREKKERFSLILESASTNQTSMYLCASSPSGIYTDTQYFGPGTRLTVL.

This chain connects TRBV28 to TRBJ1-2, with D tentatively TRBD1 (6 bases). This CDR3 comprises 17 residues. Trimming pared 6 bases from V and 7 bases from J, leaving 27 bases between. Germline V CDR1 and CDR2: MDHEN, SYDVKM. The CDR3 loop is CASRSTGSNYLQGGYTF. The DNA for the CDR3 is TGTGCCAGCAGGAGCACCGGGAGCAACTACCTACAGGGTGGCTACACCTTC.

This chain uses TRBV18 with TRBJ2-5, with D possibly TRBD1 on 6 matching bases. With 3 bases removed from V and 5 bases from J, the gap between germline ends came to 13 bases. CDR3 length: 14 residues. CDR1 and CDR2 from the germline V gene are KGHSH and LQKENI. The CDR3 spells CASSPELRGETQYF. CDR3 nucleotides: TGTGCCAGCTCACCTGAACTGAGGGGGGAGACCCAGTACTTC.

A few counts support this clone. The V gene is TRBV28, the J gene TRBJ1-2; 7 positions agree with TRBD1. The CDR3 spans 15 residues. V was pared by 3 bases and J by 7 bases, with 11 bases of the junction left unmatched. Per germline, CDR1 MDHEN and CDR2 SYDVKM. The DNA for the CDR3 is TGTGCCAGCAGTTTCTTCCTATTAACAGGGGTTGGCTACACCTTC. It translates to CASSFFLLTGVGYTF.

V is TRBV2 and J is TRBJ1-2; D remains unclear. Germline V gene data show CDR1 as SNHLY and CDR2 as FYNNEI. V was pared by 1 base and J by 3 bases, with 9 bases between. The CDR3 has 14 amino acids. In DNA form, the CDR3 reads TGTGCCAGCAGTGAAGGGCAGCGGTACTATGGCTACACCTTC. Residues: CASSEGQRYYGYTF.

V gene TRBV7-9 combines with J gene TRBJ1-2; no firm D call. The CDR3 covers 15 residues. Trimming removed 1 base at V and 7 bases at J, with 16 bases between. CDR1 and CDR2 (germline): SEHNR, FQNEAQ (reference sequence). CDR3 in DNA: TGTGCCAGCAGCTTAGATTCGGTCTCATGGGGTGGCTACACCTTC. It encodes CASSLDSVSWGGYTF.

This chain connects TRBV19 to TRBJ1-2, with D unresolved. Germline V CDR1 and CDR2: LNHDA, SQIVND (reference sequence). The CDR3 runs to 12 residues. V shed 9 bases and J shed 3 bases, with 11 bases lying between them. The CDR3 DNA reads as TGTGCCAGCCTTCGGGATGACTATGGCTACACCTTC. Translated, it gives CASLRDDYGYTF. Full variable domain (remainder filled in from reference TRBV19 and TRBJ1-2): DGGITQSPKYLFRKEGQNVTLSCEQNLNHDAMYWYRQDPGQGLRLIYYSQIVNDFQKGDIAEGYSVSREKKESFPLTVTSAQKNPTAFYLCASLRDDYGYTFGSGTRLTVV.

The chain has TRBV7-2 and TRBJ2-7; D may be TRBD1 (6 bases). Trimming cost V 6 bases and J 3 bases, with 12 bases left between them. The CDR3 consists of 13 residues. CDR1 and CDR2 from the germline V gene are SGHTA and FQGNSA. The CDR3 DNA sequence: TGTGCCAGCAGACGGCAAGGGGGCTACGAGCAGTACTTC. Amino acid sequence: CASRRQGGYEQYF.